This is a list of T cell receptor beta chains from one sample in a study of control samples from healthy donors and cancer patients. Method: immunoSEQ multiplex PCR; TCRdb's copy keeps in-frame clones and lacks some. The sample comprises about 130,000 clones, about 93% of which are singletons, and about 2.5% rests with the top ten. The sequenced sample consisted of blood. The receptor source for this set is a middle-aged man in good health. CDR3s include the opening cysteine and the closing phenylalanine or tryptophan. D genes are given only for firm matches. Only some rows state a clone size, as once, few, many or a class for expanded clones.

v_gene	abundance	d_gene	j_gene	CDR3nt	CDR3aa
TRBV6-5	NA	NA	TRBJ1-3	TGTGCCAGCACCCCCGAGGGGTTTACAGGAAACACCATATATTTT	CASTPEGFTGNTIYF
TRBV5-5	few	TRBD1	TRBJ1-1	TGTGCCAGCAGTGGGACAGAGAACACTGAAGCTTTCTTT	CASSGTENTEAFF
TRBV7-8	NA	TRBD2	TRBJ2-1	TGTGCCAGCAGCTTACGTCGGACTAGCGGGGGCCTGAGGGAGTCCTACAATGAGCAGTTCTTC	CASSLRRTSGGLRESYNEQFF
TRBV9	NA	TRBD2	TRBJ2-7	TGTGCCAGCAGCGAGGGAGCGGGGGGGCCGTACGAGCAGTACTTC	CASSEGAGGPYEQYF
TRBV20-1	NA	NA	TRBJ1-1	TGCAGTGCTAGTCCAGCGTTGAACACTGAAGCTTTCTTT	CSASPALNTEAFF
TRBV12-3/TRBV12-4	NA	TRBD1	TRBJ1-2	TGTGCCAGCAGTCTGGACAGGGTCTATGGCTACACCTTC	CASSLDRVYGYTF
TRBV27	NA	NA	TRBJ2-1	TGTGCCAGCAGTCCACCCAGCGGGCCTGAGCAGTTCTTC	CASSPPSGPEQFF
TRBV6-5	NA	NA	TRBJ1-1	TGTGCCATCCGACTCTTAGACAGGCCGGGCACTGAAGCTTTCTTT	CAIRLLDRPGTEAFF
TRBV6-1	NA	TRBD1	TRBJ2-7	TGTGCCAGCAGTGACGCCGGGACAGGGGCCCACGAGCAGTACTTC	CASSDAGTGAHEQYF
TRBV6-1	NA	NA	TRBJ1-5	TGTGCCAGCAGTGACCTCGGGAGGGGTACTTCTATCCAGCCCCAGCATTTT	CASSDLGRGTSIQPQHF
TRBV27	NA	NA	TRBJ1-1	TGTGCCAGCAGTTTAGTCCCTGGGAACACTGAAGCTTTCTTT	CASSLVPGNTEAFF
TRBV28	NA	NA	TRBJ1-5	TGTGCCAGCAGTTCGATGGCTGACAGGCCTGATCAGCCCCAGCATTTT	CASSSMADRPDQPQHF
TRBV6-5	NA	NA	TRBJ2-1	TGTGCCAGCAGTTACAACGTTTTGTATGGCGGTGAGCAGTTCTTC	CASSYNVLYGGEQFF
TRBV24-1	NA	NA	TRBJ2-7	TGTGCCACCAGTGACCACAGGGTCCCCTACGAGCAGTACTTC	CATSDHRVPYEQYF
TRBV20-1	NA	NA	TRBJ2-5	TGCAGTGCTAGTCCGAGCGGTCGGTTAAAGACCCAGTACTTC	CSASPSGRLKTQYF
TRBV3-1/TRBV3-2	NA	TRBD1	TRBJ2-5	TGTGCCAGCAGCCAACCGAATCCTGGACAGGGAGAGACCCAGTACTTC	CASSQPNPGQGETQYF
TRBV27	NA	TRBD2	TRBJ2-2	TGTGCCAGCAGTTGGCGTTATAGCGGGGGGTCACCGAACACCGGGGAGCTGTTTTTT	CASSWRYSGGSPNTGELFF
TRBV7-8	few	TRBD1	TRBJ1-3	TGTGCCAGCAGCTTAGTCAATAGACAGGGGTCCTCTGGAAACACCATATATTTT	CASSLVNRQGSSGNTIYF
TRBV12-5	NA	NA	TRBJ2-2	TGTGCTAGTGGTTTGGTACAGGGCGGGGGAGACACCGGGGAGCTGTTTTTT	CASGLVQGGGDTGELFF
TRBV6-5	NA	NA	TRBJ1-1	TGTGCCAGCAGTTACATTTCCCTGAACACTGAAGCTTTCTTT	CASSYISLNTEAFF
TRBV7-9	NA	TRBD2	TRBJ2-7	TGTGCCAGCAGCTTATCCCTAGCGGGGGCCCTATCGGAGCAGTACTTC	CASSLSLAGALSEQYF
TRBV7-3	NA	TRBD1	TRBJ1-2	TGTGCCAGCAGCTTAGCCCCGGGACAGGGAGGCGGCTACACCTTC	CASSLAPGQGGGYTF
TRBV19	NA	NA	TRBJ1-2	TGTGCCAGTAGTGTTGGGGCATCGCGCGGCTACACCTTC	CASSVGASRGYTF
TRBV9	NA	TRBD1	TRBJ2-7	TGTGCCAGCAGCGTAGGGGTGGACAGGAGGTACGAGCAGTACTTC	CASSVGVDRRYEQYF
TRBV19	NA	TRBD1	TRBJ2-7	TGTGCCAGCAGTACCGGGACAGGTACCTACGAGCAGTACTTC	CASSTGTGTYEQYF
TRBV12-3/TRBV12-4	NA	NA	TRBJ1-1	TGTGCCAGCAGCCCCGGGCGGAACACTGAAGCTTTCTTT	CASSPGRNTEAFF
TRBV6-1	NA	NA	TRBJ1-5	TGTGCCAGCAGTGAAATTGTCGGAGGCAATCAGCCCCAGCATTTT	CASSEIVGGNQPQHF
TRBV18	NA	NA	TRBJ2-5	TGTGCCAGCTCACCGGGTGGATTAGAGACCCAGTACTTC	CASSPGGLETQYF
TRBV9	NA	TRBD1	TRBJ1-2	TGTGCCAGCAGCTCCAGGGGGTCTAACTATGGCTACACCTTC	CASSSRGSNYGYTF
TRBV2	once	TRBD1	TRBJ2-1	TGTGCCCTCTTTCCGGACAGGGCCCCCAATGAGCAGTTCTTC	CALFPDRAPNEQFF
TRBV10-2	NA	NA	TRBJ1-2	TGCGCCAGCAGTGCCTCGGGACCGGGGTATGGCTACACCTTC	CASSASGPGYGYTF
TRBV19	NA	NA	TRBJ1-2	TGTGCCAGTAGTACGGTCGGAGGCTATGGCTACACCTTC	CASSTVGGYGYTF